This T cell receptor (beta chain) was captured by sequencing in a study of identical twins. Study results and limitations: Zero-insertion analyses might be partly confounded by invariant T cells like MAIT and iNKT.

In this sample, this clonotype turned up many times. Its antigen is unknown. TCRdb passed the 5' RACE reads through MiXCR, listing each CDR3 protein once. The sample comprises 200,000 to 300,000 distinct CDR3 sequences, about 11% of which are singletons, and 9% to 10% rests with the top ten. The CDR3 totals 14 residues. V was shortened by 6 bases and J by 6 bases, with 12 bases between the two germline ends. Sequencing was carried out using memory T cells sorted from blood. The genes are TRBV12-3 or TRBV12-4 and TRBJ1-6; D is possibly TRBD1 (5 bases). This clonotype was sampled from a man between 45 and 60 years old in good health. CDR3 nucleotide sequence: TGTGCCAGCAGAAGAGACAGAAGTAATTCACCCCTCCACTTT. It codes for CASRRDRSNSPLHF.